These 28 T cell receptor beta chains came from one sample sequenced in a study of T-cell reconstitution after alpha-beta-depleted transplantation in children. Researchers prepared the TCRbeta library using unique molecular identifiers, the study reports. TCRdb used MiXCR to reprocess the PCR reads, holding one entry per CDR3 protein. In the table there are a few hundred thousand distinct CDR3 sequences, under 15% of which are singletons. The sequencing used PBMCs, mostly from graft donor cells, collected 360 days after TCRalphabeta/CD19-depleted stem cell transplant. Source of these receptors: a male patient between 5 and 17 years old who had a stem cell transplant for acute myeloid leukemia, so the T cells may come from the graft donor.

The chain recombines TRBV5-6 with TRBJ2-7; D gene ambiguous. Germline loops: CDR1 SGHDT, CDR2 YYEEEE. Trimming removed 4 bases at V and 0 bases at J, with 17 bases between. The CDR3 spans 16 residues. For the CDR3, the DNA is TGTGCCAGCAGCCTCCACGGCTCTCTCACCTCCTACGAGCAGTACTTC. It codes for CASSLHGSLTSYEQYF.

The chain recombines TRBV28 with TRBJ2-3; 10 nucleotides match TRBD2. Germline lookup yields CDR1 MDHEN and CDR2 SYDVKM. With 5 bases clipped from V and 3 bases from J, the junction kept 17 bases outside the gene matches. The CDR3 runs to 19 residues. CDR3 DNA sequence: TGTGCCAGCAGTCTCGACCCGGTACTAGCGGGAAAGGAGACAGATACGCAGTATTTT. Residues: CASSLDPVLAGKETDTQYF.

V is TRBV18 and J is TRBJ1-1, with D unclear. This CDR3 is 17 amino acids long. V lost 4 bases and J lost 0, with 18 bases in between. Germline loops: CDR1 KGHSH, CDR2 LQKENI. The DNA of the CDR3 is TGTGCCAGCTCACAGACGGGCATCATGATACTGAACACTGAAGCTTTCTTT. This codes for CASSQTGIMILNTEAFF.

This chain connects TRBV6-1 to TRBJ2-4; the D is unclear. Trimming stripped 6 bases from V and 1 base from J, with 10 bases between. The CDR3 runs 14 residues. The germline V gene has CDR1 MNHNS and CDR2 SASEGT. CDR3 sequence reads: CASSPLGAKNIQYF. DNA of the CDR3: TGTGCCAGCAGCCCCCTAGGGGCCAAAAACATTCAGTACTTC.

The chain joins TRBV11-1 to TRBJ2-1; TRBD1 agrees at 9 bases. Germline trimming cut 5 bases from V and 8 bases from J; bases unmatched to any gene: 13. This CDR3 comprises 16 residues. Germline-derived CDR1 and CDR2 are SGHAT and FQDESV (reference sequence). The chain's CDR3 is CASSPSGTGIRYEQFF. The CDR3 DNA sequence: TGTGCCAGCAGCCCCTCCGGGACAGGGATAAGGTATGAGCAGTTCTTC. The variable domain in full, with the rest retrieved from reference TRBV11-1 and TRBJ2-1, is EAEVAQSPRYKITEKSQAVAFWCDPISGHATLYWYRQILGQGPELLVQFQDESVVDDSQLPKDRFSAERLKGVDSTLKIQPAELGDSAMYLCASSPSGTGIRYEQFFGPGTRLTVL.

This clonotype turned up a few times. The genes are TRBV12-3 or TRBV12-4 and TRBJ2-7, with 8 positions matching TRBD1. This CDR3 spans 16 amino acids. Trimming cost V 5 bases and J 6 bases; bases outside gene matches: 15. The CDR3 DNA reads TGTGCCAGCAGTCTTCAGGGGGCCCTGGGGGTCAGCGAGCAGTACTTC. This translates into CASSLQGALGVSEQYF.

This clonotype was observed a few times. The J gene is TRBJ2-5, the V gene TRBV9; the D is unclear. Trimming pared 4 bases from V and 1 base from J, leaving 17 bases between. This CDR3 is built from 16 residues. In germline, CDR1 is SGDLS, CDR2 YYNGEE. The CDR3 here is CASSPDRLVGQETQYF. The CDR3 DNA follows: TGTGCCAGCAGCCCCGATAGGCTTGTGGGCCAAGAGACCCAGTACTTC.

The sample holds a few counts of this clonotype. CDR3 DNA sequence: TGCGCCAGCAGTGGGACTACCACAGATACGCAGTATTTT. As protein: CASSGTTTDTQYF. The chain couples TRBV5-1 to TRBJ2-3, with 7 bases identical to TRBD2. CDR1 is SGHRS and CDR2 is YFSETQ in the germline V gene. V trimming: 5 bases; J trimming: 2 bases; junction bases outside the gene matches: 2. This CDR3 has 13 amino acids.

The chain employs TRBV29-1 and TRBJ2-1, with 11 bases aligning to TRBD2. This CDR3 is built from 16 residues. With 4 bases clipped from V and 6 bases from J, the junction kept 11 bases outside the gene matches. From germline, CDR1 is SQVTM and CDR2 ANQGSEA. The CDR3 loop reads CSVGFRLAGGGNEQFF. CDR3 nucleotide sequence: TGCAGCGTTGGGTTCCGATTAGCGGGAGGGGGCAATGAGCAGTTCTTC.

The gene calls are TRBV10-3 and TRBJ2-7; 10 bases agree with TRBD1. The germline gives CDR1 ENHRY, CDR2 SYGVKD. Losses at the gene ends were 0 bases for V and 2 bases for J; bases not matched to a gene: 1. CDR3 length: 15 residues. The CDR3 region is CAISESGQGAYEQYF. The CDR3 nucleotides are TGTGCCATCAGTGAGTCTGGACAGGGGGCCTACGAGCAGTACTTC.

This clonotype was seen at least ten times. This chain joins TRBV2 and TRBJ2-4; TRBD2 aligns across 7 bases. The CDR3 has 16 amino acids. Germline V gene lookup returns CDR1 SNHLY and CDR2 FYNNEI. V gave up 7 bases and J gave up 0 bases; unmatched junction bases: 9. The CDR3 loop is CASTREAALAKNIQYF. The CDR3 DNA is TGTGCCAGCACACGGGAGGCAGCCTTAGCCAAAAACATTCAGTACTTC. Filled out from reference TRBV2 and TRBJ2-4, the complete variable domain reads EPEVTQTPSHQVTQMGQEVILRCVPISNHLYFYWYRQILGQKVEFLVSFYNNEISEKSEIFDDQFSVERPDGSNFTLKIRSTKLEDSAMYFCASTREAALAKNIQYFGAGTRLSVL.

The chain carries TRBV6-5 and TRBJ2-7, with TRBD2 as a possible D gene (5 bases). Germline CDR1 MNHEY, CDR2 SVGAGI. V was trimmed by 0 bases and J by 2 bases, leaving 11 bases between them. This CDR3 is 15 amino acids long. As DNA, the CDR3 is TGTGCCAGCAGTTACTCCGGAGACGGGGCCTACGAGCAGTACTTC. Its protein is CASSYSGDGAYEQYF.

This clonotype was seen only a few times. V usage is TRBV11-3 and J usage is TRBJ2-1, with D maybe TRBD1 (6 bases). CDR3 length: 15 residues. CDR1 is SGHNT and CDR2 is YENEEA in the germline V gene. V was trimmed by 1 base and J by 10 bases, leaving 17 bases between them. The CDR3 sequence is CASSLARPPGAEQFF. The DNA for the CDR3 is TGTGCCAGCAGCTTAGCCCGTCCCCCAGGGGCCGAGCAGTTCTTC. Based on the CDR3 plus reference TRBV11-3 and TRBJ2-1, the full variable domain is EAGVVQSPRYKIIEKKQPVAFWCNPISGHNTLYWYLQNLGQGPELLIRYENEEAVDDSQLPKDRFSAERLKGVDSTLKIQPAELGDSAVYLCASSLARPPGAEQFFGPGTRLTVL.

This clonotype was seen more than once but under ten times. This chain uses TRBV7-9 with TRBJ2-5, with 7 bases lining up with TRBD1. The CDR3 has 15 residues. V lost 2 bases, J lost 5 bases, and 8 bases stayed unmatched. Germline V CDR1 and CDR2: SEHNR, FQNEAQ (reference sequence). CDR3 in DNA: TGTGCCAGCAGCTTAAACAGGGGTGTTGGGGAGACCCAGTACTTC. Translation gives CASSLNRGVGETQYF.

The CDR3 is CASSLEVQRRNTEAFF. In DNA, the CDR3 is TGTGCCAGCAGCTTAGAGGTCCAGAGACGTAACACTGAAGCTTTCTTT. J is TRBJ1-1 and V is TRBV7-9; D gene uncertain. CDR3 length: 16 amino acids. Germline lookup yields CDR1 SEHNR and CDR2 FQNEAQ (reference sequence). V lost 1 base to trimming and J lost 2 bases, with 14 bases between them.

This clonotype has a handful of counts. This chain links TRBV7-2 with TRBJ2-5; D unresolved. V lost 5 bases, J lost 1 base, and 17 bases lay in between. The CDR3 has 16 residues. CDR1 is SGHTA and CDR2 is FQGNSA in the germline V gene. CDR3 DNA sequence: TGTGCCAGCAGCCCCCCCCCTGGAACTGTCCAAGAGACCCAGTACTTC. It specifies CASSPPPGTVQETQYF.

The chain uses TRBV27 and TRBJ2-5; the D is unclear. Trimming took off 6 bases at V and 3 bases at J, with 11 bases between the two ends. The CDR3 runs 13 residues. The V gene's germline CDR1 is MNHEY and CDR2 SMNVEV (reference sequence). The CDR3 region has the DNA TGTGCCAGCAGAGCGATTGGGGAAGAGACCCAGTACTTC. It yields the protein CASRAIGEETQYF.

Concerning this clonotype itself: The junction differs from germline at one of its ends, possibly a read error. This rearrangement joins TRBV20-1 to TRBJ2-1; D is possibly TRBD2 (6 bases). CDR1 DFQATT and CDR2 SNEGSKA come from the germline V gene (reference sequence). The CDR3 runs to 8 residues. As DNA, the CDR3 is TGCAGTGCTAACCCGGGACTTTTC. It specifies CSANPGLF.

This clonotype was seen a few times. The CDR3 loop reads CASSLGTAMRDTGELFF. The DNA for the CDR3 is TGTGCCAGCAGCTTAGGGACTGCGATGCGCGACACCGGGGAGCTGTTTTTT. The rearrangement uses TRBV7-6 and TRBJ2-2, with D perhaps TRBD2 (5 bases). The CDR3 consists of 17 residues. V lost 1 base and J lost 3, with 15 bases in between. CDR1 is SGHVS and CDR2 is FNYEAQ in the germline V gene. Filled out from reference TRBV7-6 and TRBJ2-2, the complete variable domain reads GAGVSQSPRYKVTKRGQDVALRCDPISGHVSLYWYRQALGQGPEFLTYFNYEAQQDKSGLPNDRFSAERPEGSISTLTIQRTEQRDSAMYRCASSLGTAMRDTGELFFGEGSRLTVL.

This chain links TRBV12-3 or TRBV12-4 with TRBJ2-2, with 9 positions matching TRBD2. The CDR3 has 18 amino acids. V trimming: 7 bases; J trimming: 6 bases; junction bases outside the gene matches: 18. The CDR3 region is CASTSEGGRAIIPGELFF. The CDR3 DNA sequence: TGTGCCAGCACCAGTGAGGGCGGGAGGGCCATAATTCCCGGGGAGCTGTTTTTT.

This clonotype was seen repeatedly, ten times or more. A read error may produce the germline difference seen at one junction end. The genes are TRBV27 and TRBJ2-7, with 8 nucleotides matching TRBD2. CDR3 length equals 16 residues. Germline values: CDR1 MNHEY, CDR2 SMNVEV (reference sequence). The CDR3 loop is CASSFGVSGANYGQYF. Here the CDR3 DNA reads TGTGCCAGCAGTTTTGGGGTTAGCGGGGCGAATTACGGGCAGTACTTC.

CDR3 residues: CSARSAGTQYF. CDR3 sequence (DNA): TGCAGTGCTAGGTCGGCGGGGACCCAGTACTTC. The rearrangement links TRBV20-1 to TRBJ2-5, with a weak D call TRBD2 (5 bases). The CDR3 is 11 amino acids. The V gene lost 3 bases and the J gene lost 7 bases, with 9 bases spanning the gap. Germline-derived CDR1 and CDR2 are DFQATT and SNEGSKA (reference sequence).

The chain has TRBV12-3 or TRBV12-4 and TRBJ2-7; D is ambiguous. V shed 5 bases and J shed 6 bases, with 11 bases lying between them. The CDR3 extends over 12 amino acids. DNA of the CDR3: TGTGCCAGCAGTCCCTTTGCCCTCGAGCAGTACTTC. Amino acids: CASSPFALEQYF.

In this sample, this clonotype turned up a few times. The chain is built from TRBV6-2 or TRBV6-3 and TRBJ2-1; 8 nucleotides match TRBD2. Germline CDR1 is MNHEY and CDR2 is SVGEGT. The CDR3 spans 15 residues. V was clipped by 1 base and J by 8 bases; unmatched bases: 7. The CDR3 is CASSYLSGSRYEQFF. CDR3 bases: TGTGCCAGCAGTTACTTGAGCGGGAGTAGATATGAGCAGTTCTTC.

This chain joins TRBV11-2 and TRBJ2-5; D is unresolved. The CDR3 has 14 residues. Trimming removed 1 base at V and 3 bases at J, with 9 bases between. Germline V CDR1 and CDR2: SGHAT, FQNNGV. The CDR3 sequence is CASSLVGWEETQYF. The CDR3 nucleotides read TGTGCCAGCAGCTTAGTAGGTTGGGAAGAGACCCAGTACTTC. Combining the CDR3 with reference TRBV11-2 and TRBJ2-5 gives the whole variable domain EAGVAQSPRYKIIEKRQSVAFWCNPISGHATLYWYQQILGQGPKLLIQFQNNGVVDDSQLPKDRFSAERLKGVDSTLKIQPAKLEDSAVYLCASSLVGWEETQYFGPGTRLLVL.

This clonotype appeared a few times. This chain joins TRBV11-1 and TRBJ1-6, with 7 bases aligning to TRBD1. Germline V gene sequence: CDR1 SGHAT, CDR2 FQDESV (reference sequence). This CDR3 has 12 residues. V lost 1 base, J lost 13 bases, and 1 base stayed unmatched. CDR3 protein: CASSLGQGPLHF. CDR3 bases: TGTGCCAGCAGCTTAGGACAGGGTCCCCTCCACTTT. Full variable domain (missing parts from reference TRBV11-1 and TRBJ1-6): EAEVAQSPRYKITEKSQAVAFWCDPISGHATLYWYRQILGQGPELLVQFQDESVVDDSQLPKDRFSAERLKGVDSTLKIQPAELGDSAMYLCASSLGQGPLHFGNGTRLTVT.

J is TRBJ2-7 and V is TRBV20-1; 12 nucleotides align to TRBD2. V lost 6 bases and J lost 2; bases outside the gene matches: 5. This CDR3 contains 14 residues. Germline CDR1 DFQATT, CDR2 SNEGSKA (reference sequence). CDR3 sequence (DNA): TGCAGTGCCGAGACTAGCGGGAGACCCTACGAGCAGTACTTC. It translates to CSAETSGRPYEQYF.

This clonotype was observed a few times. The rearrangement links TRBV5-1 to TRBJ2-6; D is perhaps TRBD1 (6 bases). Deletions cut 1 base from V and 0 bases from J, with 11 bases between. Germline lookup yields CDR1 SGHRS and CDR2 YFSETQ. The CDR3 length is 17 residues. DNA of the CDR3: TGCGCCAGCAGCTTGCAACCGACAGGCTCTGGGGCCAACGTCCTGACTTTC. Amino acid sequence: CASSLQPTGSGANVLTF.